The 17 T cell receptor beta chains presented below share a single source sample, sequenced in a study of patients and donors after allogeneic stem cell transplantation. MiXCR was run by TCRdb on the RT-PCR reads, yielding one entry per CDR3 protein. This sample has tens of thousands of distinct CDR3 sequences, with about 48% found just once. Sequencing was done on a sample of blood, either unsorted or a sorted T cell fraction (not recorded which). The origin of the receptors is a human donor who was either an allogeneic HSCT recipient or a stem cell or donor lymphocyte infusion donor (not recorded which). It is not recorded whose cells these are; they may come from a transplant donor.

This chain connects TRBV28 to TRBJ2-3; D remains unclear. This CDR3 region has 14 residues. V lost 5 bases and J 0 bases, leaving 9 bases between the germline ends. CDR1 MDHEN and CDR2 SYDVKM come from the germline V gene. The CDR3 DNA reads TGTGCCAGCAGTCCGGGCTTCAGCACAGATACGCAGTATTTT. Translation gives CASSPGFSTDTQYF.

J is TRBJ2-6 and V is TRBV11-1; D is uncertain. CDR3 length: 12 amino acids. Trimming stripped 8 bases from V and 1 base from J, with 3 bases between. CDR1 is SGHAT, CDR2 FQDESV, per germline (reference sequence). The CDR3 DNA sequence: TGTGCCAGCGGATCTGGGGCCAACGTCCTGACTTTC. Its translation is CASGSGANVLTF.

The chain joins TRBV20-1 to TRBJ1-2, with D unclear. This CDR3 is 15 amino acids long. Between the trimmed V and J ends, which lost 5 bases and 0 bases, there was a span of 16 bases. Per the germline V gene, CDR1 is DFQATT and CDR2 is SNEGSKA (reference sequence). DNA for the CDR3: TGCAGTGCTGGGCTGGTGAGGACCGCTAACTATGGCTACACCTTC. Amino acids: CSAGLVRTANYGYTF.

This clonotype appeared a few times. J is TRBJ1-5 and V is TRBV6-2 or TRBV6-3, with 7 bases matching TRBD1. The V gene end was trimmed by 10 bases and the J gene end by 3 bases; junction bases not matched to a gene: 6. CDR1 is MNHEY, CDR2 SVGEGT, per germline. This CDR3 has 13 residues. The CDR3 loop reads CATVGQHNQPQHF. The CDR3 DNA reads as TGTGCCACCGTGGGACAGCACAATCAGCCCCAGCATTTT.

The rearrangement joins TRBV14 to TRBJ1-6, with D perhaps matching TRBD1 (6 bases). Trimming left V 5 bases short and J 6 bases short, with 11 bases between. Germline loops: CDR1 SGHDN, CDR2 FVKESK. The CDR3 is 14 amino acids. This chain's CDR3 is CASSSGQFNSPLHF. The CDR3 DNA reads as TGTGCCAGCAGCTCCGGACAGTTTAATTCACCCCTCCACTTT.

This clonotype has a handful of counts. This chain uses TRBV3-1 with TRBJ1-6; D gene unclear. Germline values: CDR1 LGHDT, CDR2 YNNKEL (reference sequence). The CDR3 extends over 16 amino acids. V lost 1 base and J lost 10, with 17 bases in between. The CDR3 nucleotides are TGTGCCAGCAGCCAAGTTGTGGGAGTAAGAAGCTCACCCCTCCACTTT. This encodes CASSQVVGVRSSPLHF.

V is TRBV7-2 and J is TRBJ2-3; no definite D call. Germline CDR1 reads SGHTA; CDR2 reads FQGNSA. The V end was cut by 3 bases, the J end by 2 bases, with 3 bases between. The CDR3 totals 12 residues. Written as DNA, the CDR3 is TGTGCCAGCAGCTTCCACACAGATACGCAGTATTTT. Its protein is CASSFHTDTQYF.

The rearrangement joins TRBV6-5 to TRBJ1-6, with TRBD1 matching 8 bases. Trimming took 10 bases from V and 5 from J; bases not matched to a gene: 7. This CDR3 has 14 amino acids. CDR1 MNHEY and CDR2 SVGAGI come from the germline V gene. The CDR3 sequence is CATRTGPNNSPLHF. Here the CDR3 DNA reads TGTGCCACCCGGACAGGGCCTAATAATTCACCCCTCCACTTT.

This clonotype came up a few times. The chain joins TRBV9 to TRBJ1-5; tentative D call: TRBD1 (5 bases). The CDR3 spans 13 residues. Trimming took 0 bases from V and 6 from J, leaving 7 bases between them. Looked up from germline, CDR1 is SGDLS and CDR2 is YYNGEE. CDR3 sequence reads: CASSVGQFQPQHF. The CDR3, as DNA: TGTGCCAGCAGCGTAGGACAGTTTCAGCCCCAGCATTTT.

This clonotype was counted a few times. The chain combines TRBV5-1 with TRBJ1-2; 9 nucleotides match TRBD1. Germline V gene sequence: CDR1 SGHRS, CDR2 YFSETQ. The CDR3 runs 13 residues. With V trimmed by 4 bases and J by 2 bases, 0 bases remained unmatched. For the CDR3, the DNA is TGCGCCAGCAGCGGACAGGGGAACTATGGCTACACCTTC. Its translation is CASSGQGNYGYTF. Drawing the rest from reference TRBV5-1 and TRBJ1-2, the complete variable domain is KAGVTQTPRYLIKTRGQQVTLSCSPISGHRSVSWYQQTPGQGLQFLFEYFSETQRNKGNFPGRFSGRQFSNSRSEMNVSTLELGDSALYLCASSGQGNYGYTFGSGTRLTVV.

The CDR3 nucleotides read TGCGCCAGCAGCCCGCAACAGGGACCCCGTTATGGCTACACCTTC. Translation: CASSPQQGPRYGYTF. The J gene is TRBJ1-2, the V gene TRBV4-3; maybe TRBD1 (6 bases). Trimming cost V 4 bases and J 5 bases, with 17 bases left between them. CDR3 length: 15 amino acids. Germline V lookup: CDR1 LGHNA, CDR2 YSLEER.

CDR3 DNA sequence: TGTGCCAGCAGCAAGACAGGGGACTATGGCTACACCTTC. Translated, it gives CASSKTGDYGYTF. The chain employs TRBV7-3 and TRBJ1-2, with 8 nucleotides matching TRBD1. The CDR3 has 13 residues. The J segment lost 3 bases and the V segment lost 5 bases, leaving 2 bases of the junction unmatched. Per the germline V gene, CDR1 is SGHTA and CDR2 is FQGTGA.

The chain joins TRBV29-1 to TRBJ1-3; possible D gene TRBD1, 6 bases. V dropped 3 bases and J dropped 0 bases, with 9 bases sitting between them. This CDR3 has 14 amino acids. Germline V CDR1 and CDR2: SQVTM, ANQGSEA. DNA for the CDR3: TGCAGCGTTGAGGGGGGCCCCTCTGGAAACACCATATATTTT. Protein: CSVEGGPSGNTIYF. The full variable domain, completed using reference TRBV29-1 and TRBJ1-3, is SAVISQKPSRDICQRGTSLTIQCQVDSQVTMMFWYRQQPGQSLTLIATANQGSEATYESGFVIDKFPISRPNLTFSTLTVSNMSPEDSSIYLCSVEGGPSGNTIYFGEGSWLTVV.

V usage is TRBV27 and J usage is TRBJ1-3; TRBD1 agrees at 8 bases. V dropped 2 bases and J dropped 8; count of bases not matched to a gene: 5. Germline CDR1 reads MNHEY; CDR2 reads SMNVEV (reference sequence). The CDR3 runs to 14 residues. CDR3 sequence reads: CASSLAGGVDTIYF. CDR3 coding DNA: TGTGCCAGCAGTTTAGCAGGGGGCGTCGACACCATATATTTT.

In the case of this clonotype: The junction shows a germline mismatch at one end, possibly a read error. This chain connects TRBV4-3 to TRBJ2-2; D is unresolved. The CDR3 is 14 residues long. Per germline, CDR1 LGHNA and CDR2 YSLEER. CDR3 sequence (DNA): TGTGCCAGCAGCCAAGATCGGGACACCGGGGAGCTGTTTTTT. Translating it yields CASSQDRDTGELFF.

This clonotype was seen a handful of times. The V gene is TRBV3-1, the J gene TRBJ1-3; TRBD1 is a possible D gene (5 bases). Germline-derived CDR1 and CDR2 are LGHDT and YNNKEL (reference sequence). Trimming shortened V by 3 bases and J by 4 bases, and 19 bases separated the two germline ends. The CDR3 covers 17 residues. CDR3 in DNA: TGTGCCAGCAGCCACGACAAGCGGGGGACGGAAGGAAACACCATATATTTT. The encoded protein is CASSHDKRGTEGNTIYF. The full variable domain, in which reference TRBV3-1 and TRBJ1-3 provide the parts outside the CDR3, is DTAVSQTPKYLVTQMGNDKSIKCEQNLGHDTMYWYKQDSKKFLKIMFSYNNKELIINETVPNRFSPKSPDKAHLNLHINSLELGDSAVYFCASSHDKRGTEGNTIYFGEGSWLTVV.

The CDR3 sequence is CASSQTLTDGYTF. In DNA, the CDR3 is TGTGCCAGCAGCCAAACCTTAACGGATGGCTACACCTTC. The chain joins TRBV4-2 to TRBJ1-2; D is uncertain. The CDR3 sequence is 13 residues long. V was trimmed by 2 bases and J by 6 bases, leaving 10 bases between them. Per the germline V gene, CDR1 is LGHNA and CDR2 is YNFKEQ.